One and the same sample provided the 24 T cell receptor beta chains below, sequenced in a study of post-analysis software for immune sequencing data (dated by TCRdb to the mid-2010s). Findings and caveats that apply to the study as a whole: Significantly higher frequencies in patients than in controls were found for about five TRBV segments, including TRBV5-6, TRBV5-1 and TRBV20-1.

Library prep was done by PCR. TCRdb shows the sequencer as Illumina HiSeq 2500. To reduce PCR and sequencing biases, unique molecular identifiers were built into the TCR beta cDNA libraries. In-frame beta chains were kept once TCRdb had trimmed the public reads at Q25 with fastp and called clones with MiXCR. One record per CDR3 amino acid sequence lists the most common genes and DNA. Here the sample has hundreds of thousands of distinct CDR3 sequences; approximately 45% occur a single time. About 12% of the sample rests with the top ten. The antigens of these receptors remain unknown. The specimen sequenced was blood. These receptors all stem from a girl aged 10 to 17 with multiple sclerosis.

This clonotype was detected a few times. The V and J genes are TRBV7-6 and TRBJ2-7, with a weak D call TRBD2 (6 bases). The CDR3 is 14 amino acids. The germline V gene has CDR1 SGHVS and CDR2 FNYEAQ. Trimming shortened V by 5 bases and J by 3 bases, and 14 bases separated the two germline ends. The CDR3 sequence: CASSPGGVGYEQYF. The CDR3 DNA follows: TGTGCCAGCAGCCCCGGAGGGGTCGGCTACGAGCAGTACTTC.

The sample holds a few counts of this clonotype. This sequence joins TRBV6-5 and TRBJ1-5; D is perhaps TRBD1 (6 bases). Germline CDR1 reads MNHEY; CDR2 reads SVGAGI. V lost 4 bases and J lost 2, with 12 bases in between. The CDR3 consists of 15 residues. The CDR3 reads CASSWGGKGNQPQHF. CDR3 sequence (DNA): TGTGCCAGCAGTTGGGGGGGCAAGGGCAATCAGCCCCAGCATTTT.

V gene TRBV5-1 combines with J gene TRBJ2-1; the match to TRBD2 covers 13 bases. CDR1 is SGHRS and CDR2 is YFSETQ in the germline V gene. After removal of 1 base from V and 4 bases from J, the junction contained 11 bases not matched to a gene. The CDR3 extends over 19 amino acids. DNA of the CDR3: TGCGCCAGCAGCTTGTTGCCTGGACTAGCGGGAGTCAGGTACAATGAGCAGTTCTTC. Translated: CASSLLPGLAGVRYNEQFF. The variable domain in full, with the rest retrieved from reference TRBV5-1 and TRBJ2-1, is KAGVTQTPRYLIKTRGQQVTLSCSPISGHRSVSWYQQTPGQGLQFLFEYFSETQRNKGNFPGRFSGRQFSNSRSEMNVSTLELGDSALYLCASSLLPGLAGVRYNEQFFGPGTRLTVL.

There are a few counts of this clonotype. This chain joins TRBV29-1 and TRBJ2-1, with a weak D call TRBD2 (6 bases). V was pared by 0 bases and J by 9 bases, with 12 bases between. CDR1 SQVTM and CDR2 ANQGSEA come from the germline V gene. This CDR3 contains 13 residues. This CDR3 reads CSVEDLLGGEQFF. CDR3 nucleotide sequence: TGCAGCGTTGAAGATTTGTTGGGGGGTGAGCAGTTCTTC.

The chain uses TRBV4-1 and TRBJ1-5; possible D gene TRBD1, 6 bases. Germline lookup yields CDR1 MGHRA and CDR2 YSYEKL. The CDR3 length is 15 residues. The V and J ends lost 0 bases and 3 bases respectively, with 9 bases between them. This chain's CDR3 is CASSQDRGPNQPQHF. CDR3 coding DNA: TGCGCCAGCAGCCAAGACAGGGGACCCAATCAGCCCCAGCATTTT.

This CDR3 reads CASSLAHVVVHEQFF. CDR3 nucleotides: TGTGCCAGCAGTTTAGCGCATGTAGTTGTCCATGAGCAGTTCTTC. The chain recombines TRBV12-3 or TRBV12-4 with TRBJ2-1; D uncertain. V shed 0 bases and J shed 8 bases, with 14 bases lying between them. This CDR3 has 15 amino acids.

This clonotype has only a few counts. The chain carries TRBV7-8 and TRBJ2-1; D unclear. Deletions cut 1 base from V and 3 bases from J, with 7 bases between. The V gene's germline CDR1 is SGHVS and CDR2 FQNEAQ. The CDR3 has 14 amino acids. The CDR3 reads CASSLESSYNEQFF. The CDR3 DNA follows: TGTGCCAGCAGCTTAGAATCCAGCTACAATGAGCAGTTCTTC.

The chain's CDR3 is CASSLDYRSYYEQYF. The CDR3, as DNA: TGCGCCAGCAGCCTTGACTACCGCTCTTACTACGAGCAGTACTTC. The chain links TRBV5-1 to TRBJ2-4; D is possibly TRBD2 (5 bases). The J call is uncertain, as TRBJ2-7 better fits the DNA end. Germline V lookup: CDR1 SGHRS, CDR2 YFSETQ. The CDR3 is 15 residues long.

This clonotype appeared once. This chain uses TRBV29-1 with TRBJ2-3; tentative D call: TRBD2 (6 bases). The V gene's germline CDR1 is SQVTM and CDR2 ANQGSEA. The length of the CDR3 is 10 residues. V was trimmed by 5 bases and J by 13 bases, leaving 13 bases between them. This chain's CDR3 is CSVSQRVEYF. The CDR3 bases are TGCAGCGTTTCCCAGCGGGTGGAGTATTTT.

The rearrangement uses TRBV5-1 and TRBJ1-2, with TRBD1 identical over 8 bases. The CDR3 runs to 14 residues. V dropped 0 bases and J dropped 8; count of bases not matched to a gene: 6. Germline lookup yields CDR1 SGHRS and CDR2 YFSETQ. The CDR3 nucleotides read TGCGCCAGCAGCTTGGAACAGGGGGTATTAGGCTACACCTTC. Protein: CASSLEQGVLGYTF. Looking up the rest from reference TRBV5-1 and TRBJ1-2 gives the full variable domain: KAGVTQTPRYLIKTRGQQVTLSCSPISGHRSVSWYQQTPGQGLQFLFEYFSETQRNKGNFPGRFSGRQFSNSRSEMNVSTLELGDSALYLCASSLEQGVLGYTFGSGTRLTVV.

This clonotype was observed a handful of times. Its ends do not fully match the called genes, so a read error is possible. The rearrangement links TRBV7-2 to TRBJ2-7; D is unresolved. Germline loops: CDR1 SGHTA, CDR2 FQGNSA. This CDR3 has 14 residues. CDR3 loop: CASSLAEARWEQYF. CDR3 in DNA: TGTGCCAGTAGCTTAGCCGAAGCCCGGTGGGAGCAGTACTTC.

As for this clonotype: It may be a read error: a sequence one base away is much more abundant. The chain has TRBV10-3 and TRBJ2-3; TRBD1 matches 9 bases. The CDR3 length is 14 residues. The germline V gene has CDR1 ENHRY and CDR2 SYGVKD. Here the CDR3 DNA reads TGTGTCATCATGGACAGGGGACGCACAGATACGCAGTATTTT. Its translation: CVIMDRGRTDTQYF.

This clonotype was counted a few times. The chain has TRBV5-4 and TRBJ2-5; no clear D gene. V lost 3 bases and J 1 base, leaving 7 bases between the germline ends. The CDR3 is 13 amino acids. From germline, CDR1 is SGHNT and CDR2 YYREEE (reference sequence). CDR3 nucleotides: TGTGCCAGCAGCTCCATAGGCCAAGAGACCCAGTACTTC. Protein sequence: CASSSIGQETQYF.

The rearrangement uses TRBV25-1 and TRBJ2-5, with TRBD1 matching over 7 bases. V lost 11 bases to trimming and J lost 7 bases; unmatched junction nucleotides: 13. This CDR3 has 13 amino acids. In germline, CDR1 is MGHDK, CDR2 SYGVNS. CDR3 sequence reads: CASSDRVSWTQYF. DNA for the CDR3: TGTGCCTCTTCAGACAGGGTGTCATGGACCCAGTACTTC.

This chain joins TRBV20-1 and TRBJ2-4, with 11 bases matching TRBD2. In germline, CDR1 is DFQATT, CDR2 SNEGSKA (reference sequence). With 0 bases clipped from V and 1 base from J, the junction kept 11 bases outside the gene matches. The CDR3 has 19 amino acids. CDR3: CSARERLAGGGDAKNIQYF. The DNA for the CDR3 is TGCAGTGCTAGAGAGCGGCTAGCGGGGGGAGGGGATGCCAAAAACATTCAGTACTTC.

V usage is TRBV3-1 and J usage is TRBJ2-1; 13 bases are a match to TRBD2. V lost 4 bases and J lost 5; bases outside the gene matches: 8. The CDR3 has 17 residues. The V gene's germline CDR1 is LGHDT and CDR2 YNNKEL (reference sequence). In DNA form, the CDR3 reads TGTGCCAGCAGCCCGGCGTGGACTAGCGGGAGAAACAATGAGCAGTTCTTC. Amino acid sequence: CASSPAWTSGRNNEQFF.

A few counts support this clonotype. This chain uses TRBV15 with TRBJ2-1; D call uncertain. V was shortened by 0 bases and J by 4 bases, with 19 bases between the two germline ends. Looked up from germline, CDR1 is LNHNV and CDR2 is YYDKDF (reference sequence). The CDR3 covers 18 residues. CDR3 coding DNA: TGTGCCACCAGCAGAGATCTTGTACGTCTAAATCTGTACAATGAGCAGTTCTTC. Residues: CATSRDLVRLNLYNEQFF.

The chain links TRBV20-1 to TRBJ1-5; 7 positions match TRBD1. The CDR3 totals 14 residues. Germline V gene lookup returns CDR1 DFQATT and CDR2 SNEGSKA (reference sequence). The V gene end was trimmed by 4 bases and the J gene end by 0 bases; junction bases not matched to a gene: 3. The DNA of the CDR3 is TGCAGTGCTATGACAGGGAATAGCAATCAGCCCCAGCATTTT. Translation: CSAMTGNSNQPQHF.

The chain is built from TRBV4-1 and TRBJ1-2; a possible D gene is TRBD1 (6 bases). Trimming left V 3 bases short and J 2 bases short, with 10 bases between. Germline CDR1 is MGHRA and CDR2 is YSYEKL. CDR3 size: 14 residues. The CDR3 spells CASSQRTGNYGYTF. In DNA, the CDR3 is TGCGCCAGCAGCCAGAGAACAGGGAACTATGGCTACACCTTC.

This clonotype occurred once. J is TRBJ1-5 and V is TRBV20-1; D not resolved. Germline CDR1 reads DFQATT; CDR2 reads SNEGSKA (reference sequence). There are 15 residues in the CDR3. Trimming pared 3 bases from V and 0 bases from J, leaving 12 bases between. CDR3: CSARKAGNSNQPQHF. CDR3 DNA sequence: TGCAGTGCTAGGAAGGCGGGGAATAGCAATCAGCCCCAGCATTTT.

The chain combines TRBV2 with TRBJ1-2, with 8 bases that match TRBD1. V shed 5 bases and J 3 bases; nucleotides not matched to a gene: 5. From germline, CDR1 is SNHLY and CDR2 FYNNEI. The CDR3 has 14 amino acids. CDR3 protein: CASSKGTGDYGYTF. The CDR3 DNA follows: TGTGCCAGCAGTAAAGGGACAGGCGACTATGGCTACACCTTC.

This clonotype was counted only a few times. The chain uses TRBV30 and TRBJ2-3; D ambiguous. The germline CDR1 and CDR2 sequences are GTSNPN and SVGIG (reference sequence). The V end lost 3 bases, the J end lost 3 bases, and 4 bases lay between the germline ends. There are 11 residues in the CDR3. The CDR3 sequence is CAWRRTDTQYF. CDR3 nucleotides: TGTGCCTGGAGACGGACAGATACGCAGTATTTT.

The chain carries TRBV24-1 and TRBJ1-5; 7 bases match TRBD1. The CDR3 is made up of 15 amino acids. V gave up 3 bases and J gave up 0 bases; unmatched junction bases: 1. Germline V gene lookup returns CDR1 KGHDR and CDR2 SFDVKD. This CDR3 is CATSDGTASNQPQHF. The CDR3 DNA reads TGTGCCACCAGTGATGGGACAGCTAGCAATCAGCCCCAGCATTTT.

For the CDR3, the DNA is TGTGCCAGCAGCTTAATCGGAGGGGGGAACTACAATGAGCAGTTCTTC. Amino acid sequence: CASSLIGGGNYNEQFF. The chain uses TRBV7-3 and TRBJ2-1; D is possibly TRBD1 or TRBD2 (6 bases each). Germline values: CDR1 SGHTA, CDR2 FQGTGA. The CDR3 extends over 16 amino acids. Trimming stripped 1 base from V and 3 bases from J, with 13 bases between.